Described below is a single TCR beta chain sequence and its context. The specificity of this receptor is unknown. Per-base quality was not reported, and no clone a single base away is much larger than it. The immunoSEQ Assay, a bias-controlled multiplex PCR, was used to amplify TCRbeta CDR3 regions from genomic DNA. The published analysis was carried out like this. Nucleated cell counts per sample were estimated from amplification of reference gene primers within the assay. To quantify the absolute abundance of each unique TCRbeta CDR3 rearrangement, sequence reads were collapsed and filtered. Productive Simpson clonality was computed per sample as the square root of Simpson's diversity index over productive rearrangements. Here the immuneACCESS table is served through TCRdb, limited to in-frame sequences with V and J called. Missing clones are a known gap in these copies; in checked studies unresolved V genes cover under half, and the rest lacks a known reason. D and trimming were read from the DNA, whereas the V and J calls and clone size are those reported in that table. The sample table contains about 190,000 clones; only one count was recorded for roughly four fifths of them. Around an eighth of the sample is in the top ten clones.

This specimen belongs to a study of blood T cell repertoires in COVID-19 (dated by TCRdb to 2018 to 2020). Turning to the overall study: Samples covering the acute and convalescent phases of COVID-19 were provided by collaborators in the United States, Italy and Spain. The prospective study material was composed of cDNA or gDNA derived from T cells, B-cell-depleted T cells, or PBMCs. The dataset comprised deeply sampled blood TCRbeta repertoires from subjects exposed to, actively infected with, or recovered from COVID-19. The repertoires were released in a freely available public database intended as a resource for research on the immune response to SARS-CoV-2. The samples were drawn from the first 160 participants of the ongoing ImmuneRACE study and from 950 to 1,500 subjects provided by 6 global collaborators. A de-identified subject ID, COVID-19 status, age in years and sex were almost always included in the sample metadata. Where available, HLA class I and class II types were obtained from metadata supplied by the sample provider rather than from assay-based typing. Broad study findings and their caveats: The quantity of clinical and demographic metadata differed by source and by participant and was supplied without curation.

The germline V gene encodes CDR1 SGHTS and CDR2 YDEGEE. From cysteine to phenylalanine, the CDR3 is 18 amino acids long. Of all the DNA, just the CDR3 is kept, 54 bases in frame from base 1. V trim: 1 base; J trim: 8 bases; unmatched bases: 16. Another Seattle source contributed samples from volunteer blood donors who had recovered from COVID-19. The collaborating institutions used their own protocols to collect whole blood in K2EDTA tubes. For TCRbeta analysis, collaborator samples were shipped as frozen whole blood, as isolated PBMCs, or as DNA extracted from either sample type. Sequenced material: peripheral blood. In this chain, TRBV5-8 is recombined with TRBJ1-1; a stretch of 11 junction bases matches TRBD1. The receptor comes from a man between 50 and 59 years old who had recovered from COVID-19. The CDR3 here reads CASSLTIWDRGSYGEAFF. The sequenced DNA: TGTGCCAGCAGCTTGACCATCTGGGACAGGGGGAGCTACGGCGAAGCTTTCTTT.